Presented here are 21 T cell receptor beta chains from one specimen sequenced in a study of shared clonotypes between healthy human individuals. The assay was immunoSEQ multiplex PCR, and TCRdb's table has in-frame clones only and misses some. The data hold 1,400,000 or so clones, with approximately 98.5% observed a single time. Source material: naive CD4+ T cells sorted from blood. Subset described: CD45RA+ positively selected. Receptor source: a young man in good health.

The chain combines TRBV9 with TRBJ2-1, with 16 bases identical to TRBD2. CDR3 length: 20 amino acids. The ends lost 4 bases at V and 0 bases at J; junction bases unmatched: 10. Germline CDR1 and CDR2: SGDLS and YYNGEE. The DNA for the CDR3 is TGTGCCAGCAGCCCGAGGGGACTAGCGGGAGGGCTCAGCTCCTACAATGAGCAGTTCTTC. Translated, it gives CASSPRGLAGGLSSYNEQFF.

This chain joins TRBV5-1 and TRBJ2-7; 10 positions match TRBD1. The V segment lost 4 bases and the J segment 2 bases; nucleotides outside the gene matches: 3. The V gene's germline CDR1 is SGHRS and CDR2 YFSETQ. The CDR3 contains 14 residues. The CDR3 DNA reads as TGCGCCAGCAGCGGGACAGGGGTCCCCTACGAGCAGTACTTC. This gives the protein CASSGTGVPYEQYF.

The chain joins TRBV25-1 to TRBJ2-7; D is unresolved. Between the trimmed V and J ends, which lost 4 bases and 3 bases, there was a span of 7 bases. Per germline, CDR1 MGHDK and CDR2 SYGVNS. This CDR3 has 12 residues. This CDR3 reads CASSAWDYEQYF. CDR3 DNA sequence: TGTGCCAGCAGTGCGTGGGACTACGAGCAGTACTTC.

This clone was recorded only once. V is TRBV6-5 and J is TRBJ2-5, with D hard to call. The CDR3 totals 15 residues. Germline V gene lookup returns CDR1 MNHEY and CDR2 SVGAGI. Trimming took 0 bases from V and 4 from J, leaving 12 bases between them. CDR3 region: CASSYSPIARETQYF. The CDR3 DNA sequence: TGTGCCAGCAGTTACTCTCCGATCGCGCGAGAGACCCAGTACTTC.

The chain links TRBV29-1 to TRBJ2-3, with TRBD2 matching over 10 bases. J gave up 6 bases and V 7 bases, and 10 bases lay outside the gene matches. The CDR3 runs to 14 residues. The germline gives CDR1 SQVTM, CDR2 ANQGSEA. CDR3 sequence: CSADPSGSPDTQYF. In DNA, the CDR3 is TGCAGCGCCGACCCTAGCGGGAGCCCCGATACGCAGTATTTT.

The rearrangement links TRBV6-1 to TRBJ1-5; tentative D call: TRBD1 (6 bases). This CDR3 region has 15 residues. V was clipped by 5 bases and J by 6 bases, with 17 bases between them. Germline lookup yields CDR1 MNHNS and CDR2 SASEGT. CDR3 region: CASSPGTLVIQPQHF. The DNA of the CDR3 is TGTGCCAGCAGTCCCGGGACATTGGTTATTCAGCCCCAGCATTTT.

The chain uses TRBV5-1 and TRBJ2-6; the D gene is possibly TRBD1 (5 bases). Trimming pared 8 bases from V and 0 bases from J, leaving 15 bases between. CDR3 length equals 16 residues. Germline loops: CDR1 SGHRS, CDR2 YFSETQ. The CDR3 region is CASRTGRASGANVLTF. As DNA, the CDR3 is TGCGCCAGTCGAACAGGACGGGCCTCTGGGGCCAACGTCCTGACTTTC. The complete variable domain, with remaining parts taken from reference TRBV5-1 and TRBJ2-6, reads KAGVTQTPRYLIKTRGQQVTLSCSPISGHRSVSWYQQTPGQGLQFLFEYFSETQRNKGNFPGRFSGRQFSNSRSEMNVSTLELGDSALYLCASRTGRASGANVLTFGAGSRLTVL.

V gene TRBV18 combines with J gene TRBJ1-5; D unclear. The CDR3 is 14 residues long. Trimming cost V 2 bases and J 5 bases, with 10 bases left between them. Germline CDR1 KGHSH, CDR2 LQKENI. The CDR3 nucleotides read TGTGCCAGCTCACCAGGATTCCAGGATCAGCCCCAGCATTTT. Its translation is CASSPGFQDQPQHF.

Concerning this clone itself: Additional DNA sequences in this sample encode the identical CDR3. The rearrangement uses TRBV7-9 and TRBJ1-4, with unresolved D. CDR1 is SEHNR and CDR2 is FQNEAQ in the germline V gene (reference sequence). The CDR3 has 13 residues. Trimming took 0 bases from V and 5 from J, leaving 4 bases between them. CDR3 DNA: TGTGCCAGCAGCTTAGCAGGGAATGAAAAACTGTTTTTT. Protein product: CASSLAGNEKLFF.

The chain joins TRBV5-4 to TRBJ1-2; D may be TRBD1 (5 bases). The CDR3 covers 13 residues. V was clipped by 4 bases and J by 7 bases, with 14 bases between them. The germline V gene encodes CDR1 SGHNT and CDR2 YYREEE (reference sequence). The CDR3 DNA follows: TGTGCCAGCAGCCCTAGGACACCCACTGGCTACACCTTC. It yields the protein CASSPRTPTGYTF.

The rearrangement uses TRBV14 and TRBJ2-1; no definite D call. Trimming cost V 0 bases and J 8 bases, with 14 bases left between them. The CDR3 sequence is 15 residues long. CDR1 SGHDN and CDR2 FVKESK come from the germline V gene. The CDR3 DNA follows: TGTGCCAGCAGCCAAGATAATCGACGTGGAGATGAGCAGTTCTTC. Its protein product is CASSQDNRRGDEQFF.

This clone was observed a single time. This chain connects TRBV28 to TRBJ1-5, with D perhaps TRBD1 (5 bases). Germline V CDR1 and CDR2: MDHEN, SYDVKM. The CDR3 runs 15 residues. V lost 5 bases and J lost 1, with 12 bases in between. The CDR3 sequence is CASSPLGGSNQPQHF. The CDR3 DNA follows: TGTGCCAGCAGTCCCCTGGGGGGGAGCAATCAGCCCCAGCATTTT.

With regard to this clone: This sample also contains other DNA sequences that code for the same CDR3. The chain recombines TRBV2 with TRBJ1-5, with a tentative D call TRBD1 (5 bases). Trimming pared 6 bases from V and 1 base from J, leaving 7 bases between. Per the germline V gene, CDR1 is SNHLY and CDR2 is FYNNEI. The CDR3 runs to 13 residues. CDR3 DNA sequence: TGTGCCAGCAGAAGGGACAGCAATCAGCCCCAGCATTTT. Its translation: CASRRDSNQPQHF.

The chain recombines TRBV5-1 with TRBJ2-2, with D tentatively TRBD1 or TRBD2 (5 bases each). V shed 4 bases and J shed 5 bases, with 15 bases lying between them. Germline assignment: CDR1 SGHRS and CDR2 YFSETQ. The CDR3 consists of 15 residues. The CDR3 sequence is CASSTRDRSTGELFF. The CDR3 nucleotides are TGCGCCAGCAGCACCCGGGACCGCTCAACCGGGGAGCTGTTTTTT.

J is TRBJ2-3 and V is TRBV5-1, with 7 bases identical to TRBD1. The CDR3 is 14 residues long. V trimming: 2 bases; J trimming: 2 bases; junction bases outside the gene matches: 2. Germline CDR1 and CDR2: SGHRS and YFSETQ. The CDR3 protein is CASSLKGATDTQYF. CDR3 coding DNA: TGCGCCAGCAGCTTAAAGGGGGCCACAGATACGCAGTATTTT.

The chain links TRBV5-1 to TRBJ2-3, with D hard to call. This CDR3 has 14 amino acids. The germline gives CDR1 SGHRS, CDR2 YFSETQ. Trimming removed 0 bases from V and 6 bases from J, with 11 bases in between. CDR3 sequence reads: CASSLGSLKDTQYF. CDR3 coding DNA: TGCGCCAGCAGCTTGGGATCTTTGAAGGATACGCAGTATTTT.

The CDR3 protein is CASRGLAGGSGEQYF. CDR3 coding DNA: TGTGCCAGCAGGGGTCTAGCGGGAGGGTCGGGGGAGCAGTACTTC. The chain recombines TRBV6-1 with TRBJ2-7, with 12 bases that match TRBD2. The CDR3 is 15 amino acids. Germline trimming cut 6 bases from V and 7 bases from J; bases unmatched to any gene: 10. CDR1 is MNHNS and CDR2 is SASEGT in the germline V gene.

J is TRBJ2-7 and V is TRBV7-8; D unclear. The CDR3 is made up of 13 amino acids. The germline V and J ends were trimmed by 1 base and 2 bases, with 6 bases remaining between them. The germline V gene encodes CDR1 SGHVS and CDR2 FQNEAQ. The CDR3 coding sequence is TGTGCCAGCAGCTTAGAACGAGCCTACGAGCAGTACTTC. Protein sequence: CASSLERAYEQYF.

The chain uses TRBV9 and TRBJ2-2; D ambiguous. Germline assignment: CDR1 SGDLS and CDR2 YYNGEE. The CDR3 loop spans 16 amino acids. V was trimmed by 0 bases and J by 0 bases, leaving 9 bases between them. The CDR3 sequence is CASSVVRHANTGELFF. In nucleotides, the CDR3 is TGTGCCAGCAGCGTAGTGCGACACGCGAACACCGGGGAGCTGTTTTTT.

V and J are TRBV5-1 and TRBJ2-7, with 8 bases matching TRBD1. From germline, CDR1 is SGHRS and CDR2 YFSETQ. The CDR3 has 14 amino acids. With V trimmed by 0 bases and J by 4 bases, 3 bases remained unmatched. The CDR3, as DNA: TGCGCCAGCAGCTTGGAACAGGGGGTGTACGAGCAGTACTTC. This sequence encodes CASSLEQGVYEQYF.

The gene calls are TRBV7-9 and TRBJ1-1; D unclear. Per germline, CDR1 SEHNR and CDR2 FQNEAQ (reference sequence). There are 12 residues in the CDR3. Trimming shortened V by 5 bases and J by 5 bases, and 9 bases separated the two germline ends. CDR3 in DNA: TGTGCCAGCAGCCCCGTCCGGACTGAAGCTTTCTTT. It is translated as CASSPVRTEAFF.